Each of the 16 T cell receptor beta chains below was sequenced from the same sample in a study of T cell changes during pregnancy in multiple sclerosis. Clones were sequenced by immunoSEQ multiplex PCR, and TCRdb holds only the in-frame ones, with some missing. Found here are 47,000 or so clones, around 89% of them singletons; the top ten hold around 5%. The input for sequencing was peripheral blood, taken after pregnancy. Receptor source: a female donor in good health, enrolled as a control in a pregnancy study.

The chain couples TRBV6-6 to TRBJ1-6, with a tentative D call TRBD1 (6 bases). Germline CDR1 reads MNHNY; CDR2 reads SVGAGI (reference sequence). This CDR3 is built from 14 residues. V was cut by 7 bases and J by 6 bases, with 13 bases left in between. Here the CDR3 reads CASTWTESNSPLHF. The CDR3 DNA sequence: TGTGCCAGCACCTGGACAGAATCTAATTCACCCCTCCACTTT.

This chain joins TRBV7-2 and TRBJ1-6; 7 bases line up with TRBD1. Trimming took 2 bases from V and 8 from J; bases not matched to a gene: 9. Germline values: CDR1 SGHTA, CDR2 FQGNSA. This CDR3 is 16 amino acids long. The DNA for the CDR3 is TGTGCCAGCAGCTTACTACGTCGACAGGGCGATTCACCCCTCCACTTT. It translates to CASSLLRRQGDSPLHF.

The V gene is TRBV6-1, the J gene TRBJ2-4, with a possible D match to TRBD2 (5 bases). Trimming cost V 1 base and J 6 bases, with 13 bases left between them. The CDR3 is 15 amino acids. Germline CDR1 MNHNS, CDR2 SASEGT. The CDR3 sequence is CASSEDPEGGNIQYF. CDR3 DNA: TGTGCCAGCAGTGAAGACCCAGAAGGAGGAAACATTCAGTACTTC.

The V and J genes are TRBV6-5 and TRBJ2-7; tentative D call: TRBD1 (5 bases). The CDR3 spans 13 residues. Germline V lookup: CDR1 MNHEY, CDR2 SVGAGI. With 6 bases removed from V and 1 base from J, the gap between germline ends came to 10 bases. The CDR3 reads CASRRGVSYEQYF. DNA for the CDR3: TGTGCCAGCAGAAGGGGCGTGTCCTACGAGCAGTACTTC.

V is TRBV7-2 and J is TRBJ1-2, with D possibly matching TRBD1 (5 bases). Trimming cost V 4 bases and J 3 bases, with 15 bases left between them. The CDR3 loop spans 15 amino acids. Per the germline V gene, CDR1 is SGHTA and CDR2 is FQGNSA. The CDR3 spells CASSSRWGGDYGYTF. CDR3 DNA sequence: TGTGCCAGCAGCTCGCGGTGGGGGGGAGACTATGGCTACACCTTC.

For the CDR3, the DNA is TGTGCCAGCAGCATCGACCGGGTCGAGCAGTACTTC. It is translated as CASSIDRVEQYF. The chain links TRBV7-9 to TRBJ2-7; D is unclear. The germline V and J ends were trimmed by 5 bases and 6 bases, with 11 bases remaining between them. Germline-derived CDR1 and CDR2 are SEHNR and FQNEAQ (reference sequence). CDR3 size: 12 residues.

The V gene is TRBV25-1, the J gene TRBJ2-7; tentatively, D is TRBD1 (5 bases). Germline V gene lookup returns CDR1 MGHDK and CDR2 SYGVNS. This CDR3 comprises 13 residues. The V and J ends lost 1 base and 2 bases respectively, with 6 bases between them. The CDR3 reads CASSELGPYEQYF. The CDR3 DNA is TGTGCCAGCAGTGAATTGGGGCCCTACGAGCAGTACTTC.

CDR3: CASRSSPAGNTIYF. Here the CDR3 DNA reads TGTGCCAGCAGATCTAGCCCGGCTGGAAACACCATATATTTT. The rearrangement joins TRBV27 to TRBJ1-3; D is undetermined. The V gene's germline CDR1 is MNHEY and CDR2 SMNVEV (reference sequence). Between the trimmed V and J ends, which lost 6 bases and 2 bases, there was a span of 11 bases. The CDR3 covers 14 residues.

The chain joins TRBV5-1 to TRBJ2-3, with TRBD2 matching over 7 bases. The CDR3 has 13 residues. V gave up 5 bases and J gave up 4 bases; unmatched junction bases: 4. Per germline, CDR1 SGHRS and CDR2 YFSETQ. As DNA, the CDR3 is TGCGCCAGCAGTTCCGCGGGGGCAGATACGCAGTATTTT. Amino acid sequence: CASSSAGADTQYF.

The J gene is TRBJ2-7, the V gene TRBV5-4, with 14 nucleotides matching TRBD2. Germline V lookup: CDR1 SGHNT, CDR2 YYREEE (reference sequence). This CDR3 region has 17 residues. Trimming at V came to 4 bases and at J to 0 bases, leaving 6 bases not matched to a gene. The CDR3 nucleotides read TGTGCCAGCAGCCCCGGGACTAGCGGGGGCAGCTCCTACGAGCAGTACTTC. Encoded protein: CASSPGTSGGSSYEQYF.

The chain uses TRBV9 and TRBJ2-3; TRBD2 is a possible D gene (6 bases). Germline V lookup: CDR1 SGDLS, CDR2 YYNGEE. V dropped 0 bases and J dropped 0 bases, with 11 bases sitting between them. This CDR3 has 16 residues. The CDR3 DNA reads as TGTGCCAGCAGCGTAGTCGGGGGAGAAAGCACAGATACGCAGTATTTT. Protein: CASSVVGGESTDTQYF.

This chain links TRBV27 with TRBJ2-1; maybe TRBD1 (5 bases). The CDR3 runs to 13 residues. V was shortened by 6 bases and J by 5 bases, with 11 bases between the two germline ends. Germline V gene lookup returns CDR1 MNHEY and CDR2 SMNVEV (reference sequence). CDR3 sequence (DNA): TGTGCCAGCAGACGGACAACTAACAATGAGCAGTTCTTC. This translates into CASRRTTNNEQFF.

The rearrangement joins TRBV4-1 to TRBJ1-3; D is undetermined. The CDR3 is 14 amino acids. Per germline, CDR1 MGHRA and CDR2 YSYEKL. Trimming stripped 0 bases from V and 2 bases from J, with 5 bases between. The CDR3 sequence is CASSQDLPGNTIYF. The CDR3 nucleotides are TGCGCCAGCAGCCAAGATCTACCTGGAAACACCATATATTTT.

V is TRBV7-2 and J is TRBJ2-7; 10 nucleotides align to TRBD2. Trimming cost V 6 bases and J 7 bases; bases outside gene matches: 6. Germline V gives CDR1 SGHTA, CDR2 FQGNSA. CDR3 length: 13 amino acids. The CDR3 here is CASSSLAGEEQYF. CDR3 bases: TGTGCCAGCAGTTCGCTAGCGGGGGAGGAGCAGTACTTC.

This clone occurred once. One end of the junction varies from germline; a read error may be responsible. J is TRBJ2-5 and V is TRBV7-9; 11 nucleotides line up with TRBD2. The germline CDR1 and CDR2 sequences are SEHNR and FQNEAQ (reference sequence). This CDR3 spans 15 amino acids. The CDR3 nucleotides are TGTGCCAGCAGCATTAGCGGGGGGGCCCAAAAGACCCAGTACTTC. Protein: CASSISGGAQKTQYF.

CDR3 sequence (DNA): TGTGCCAGCAGCTTACTAGCGGTGTACCAAGAGACCCAGTACTTC. Translation gives CASSLLAVYQETQYF. The chain has TRBV7-2 and TRBJ2-5; the match to TRBD2 covers 7 bases. The CDR3 loop spans 15 amino acids. Germline V gene lookup returns CDR1 SGHTA and CDR2 FQGNSA. With 2 bases clipped from V and 0 bases from J, the junction kept 3 bases outside the gene matches.